Below are 16 T cell receptor beta chains sequenced from a single sample in a study of T cells in Graves' hyperthyroidism and ophthalmopathy. There were TCR beta CDR3 regions amplified from RNA transcripts. Using the HTBI primer set, a first-round RT-PCR was run on the TCR CDR3. Using its own MiXCR run on the multiplex PCR reads, TCRdb lists one record per CDR3 protein. The repertoire includes approximately 710,000 distinct CDR3 sequences, approximately 15% of them detected once, and about a sixth sits in the top ten. The sample taken for sequencing was blood. These receptors originate from a man aged 45-65 years with Graves' hyperthyroidism.

There are a few counts of this clonotype. The chain joins TRBV18 to TRBJ2-2, with TRBD1 matching over 7 bases. J gave up 5 bases and V 2 bases, and 8 bases lay outside the gene matches. The CDR3 loop spans 16 amino acids. Germline CDR1 reads KGHSH; CDR2 reads LQKENI. The CDR3: CASSPRLQGNTGELFF. In DNA, the CDR3 is TGTGCCAGCTCACCAAGGCTACAGGGGAATACCGGGGAGCTGTTTTTT.

In its sample, this clonotype was seen many times. The rearrangement joins TRBV18 to TRBJ2-3; D gene ambiguous. Trimming took 3 bases from V and 0 from J, leaving 16 bases between them. CDR1 and CDR2 from the germline V gene are KGHSH and LQKENI. The CDR3 is 17 amino acids. CDR3 residues: CASSPSHPSKSTDTQYF. The CDR3 DNA reads as TGTGCCAGCTCACCTTCACATCCATCAAAAAGCACAGATACGCAGTATTTT.

This clonotype was observed a handful of times. The J gene is TRBJ2-7, the V gene TRBV6-1; D is possibly TRBD2 (5 bases). There are 15 residues in the CDR3. The V end lost 0 bases, the J end lost 4 bases, and 13 bases lay between the germline ends. Germline V CDR1 and CDR2: MNHNS, SASEGT. CDR3 nucleotide sequence: TGTGCCAGCAGTGAAGCGCGGGTAGGCGGTTACGAGCAGTACTTC. Its translation: CASSEARVGGYEQYF.

The genes are TRBV7-2 and TRBJ1-5; tentative D call: TRBD1 (5 bases). The germline V and J ends were trimmed by 4 bases and 7 bases, with 14 bases remaining between them. Germline values: CDR1 SGHTA, CDR2 FQGNSA. The length of the CDR3 is 14 residues. CDR3 nucleotide sequence: TGTGCCAGCAGCTCGCGGGACTCCCTGCAGCCCCAGCATTTT. It codes for CASSSRDSLQPQHF.

The rearrangement links TRBV28 to TRBJ1-2, with TRBD1 matching 10 bases. This CDR3 spans 16 amino acids. After removal of 6 bases from V and 3 bases from J, the junction contained 10 bases not matched to a gene. CDR1 is MDHEN, CDR2 SYDVKM, per germline. The DNA for the CDR3 is TGTGCCAGCAGCTCCGCCCCGACAGGGGGCGACTATGGCTACACCTTC. It translates to CASSSAPTGGDYGYTF.

This clonotype was detected many times. The chain employs TRBV27 and TRBJ2-7; a possible D gene is TRBD1 (6 bases). Trimming pared 6 bases from V and 6 bases from J, leaving 15 bases between. The CDR3 loop spans 13 amino acids. The germline V gene has CDR1 MNHEY and CDR2 SMNVEV (reference sequence). CDR3 DNA: TGTGCCAGCAGCCACGGACAGTTCGGCGAGCAGTACTTC. Its protein product is CASSHGQFGEQYF.

This clonotype was counted many times. J is TRBJ2-1 and V is TRBV27, with 7 bases aligning to TRBD2. The CDR3 has 15 residues. After removal of 5 bases from V and 4 bases from J, the junction contained 8 bases not matched to a gene. Germline V CDR1 and CDR2: MNHEY, SMNVEV (reference sequence). CDR3 sequence reads: CASSTGDYQYNEQFF. The CDR3 region has the DNA TGTGCCAGCAGTACCGGGGACTATCAATACAATGAGCAGTTCTTC.

This clonotype has a count of ten or more. V gene TRBV12-3 or TRBV12-4 combines with J gene TRBJ1-2, with D perhaps matching TRBD1 (5 bases). The CDR3 runs to 15 residues. Trimming left V 7 bases short and J 2 bases short, with 17 bases between. This CDR3 reads CASNFPRGPNYGYTF. The CDR3 region has the DNA TGTGCCAGCAATTTCCCAAGGGGACCCAACTATGGCTACACCTTC.

The chain is built from TRBV7-3 and TRBJ1-1; TRBD1 is a possible D gene (6 bases). Germline V gene data show CDR1 as SGHTA and CDR2 as FQGTGA. CDR3 length: 19 amino acids. The V gene lost 5 bases and the J gene lost 4 bases, with 29 bases spanning the gap. The CDR3 DNA is TGTGCCAGCAGCCCCCACGGTCGGGGGCAGGCTGGGTCGGGCACTGAAGCTTTCTTT. Translating it yields CASSPHGRGQAGSGTEAFF.

As regards this clonotype: A single base separates this from a much larger clone, so it may be a read error. The chain has TRBV14 and TRBJ1-3, with D unresolved. Trimming shortened V by 4 bases and J by 0 bases, and 13 bases separated the two germline ends. Per germline, CDR1 SGHDN and CDR2 FVKESK. The CDR3 consists of 16 residues. The CDR3 is CASSPERVDSGNTIYF. CDR3 coding DNA: TGTGCCAGCAGCCCAGAGAGGGTCGACTCTGGAAACACCATATATTTT.

This clonotype came up once. The chain recombines TRBV9 with TRBJ2-3; maybe TRBD2 (5 bases). The CDR3 runs to 16 residues. Germline V lookup: CDR1 SGDLS, CDR2 YYNGEE. Trimming took 5 bases from V and 2 from J, leaving 18 bases between them. The CDR3 is CASSADGSGYTDTQYF. The DNA of the CDR3 is TGTGCCAGCAGTGCCGATGGGAGCGGATACACAGATACGCAGTATTTT.

This sequence joins TRBV11-3 and TRBJ2-7, with D perhaps being TRBD1 or TRBD2 (5 bases each). V was shortened by 8 bases and J by 2 bases, with 19 bases between the two germline ends. The CDR3 has 15 amino acids. Germline values: CDR1 SGHNT, CDR2 YENEEA. The CDR3 region has the DNA TGTGCCAGCTCACCACTCCGGGACGGAGCCTACGAGCAGTACTTC. This encodes CASSPLRDGAYEQYF.

Ten or more counts support this clonotype. The J gene is TRBJ2-6, the V gene TRBV7-3; D ambiguous. Per the germline V gene, CDR1 is SGHTA and CDR2 is FQGTGA. The ends were cut back, 4 bases at V and 0 bases at J, with 7 bases in the middle. This CDR3 comprises 15 residues. CDR3 sequence: CASSSYGSGANVLTF. The CDR3 DNA is TGTGCCAGCAGCTCTTACGGCTCTGGGGCCAACGTCCTGACTTTC.

This clonotype was seen ten or more times. The genes are TRBV28 and TRBJ2-1; D unclear. CDR3 size: 12 residues. Germline V gives CDR1 MDHEN, CDR2 SYDVKM. The V gene lost 8 bases and the J gene lost 0 bases, with 5 bases spanning the gap. The chain's CDR3 is CASLSSYNEQFF. CDR3 nucleotides: TGTGCCAGCCTAAGCTCCTACAATGAGCAGTTCTTC.

At least ten counts were recorded for this clonotype. The chain couples TRBV7-9 to TRBJ1-1, with D possibly being TRBD1 (6 bases). With 5 bases removed from V and 5 bases from J, the gap between germline ends came to 15 bases. The CDR3 contains 14 residues. Germline V lookup: CDR1 SEHNR, CDR2 FQNEAQ (reference sequence). Written as DNA, the CDR3 is TGTGCCAGCAGCAACAGGGTGGTAGGGACTGAAGCTTTCTTT. Translated, it gives CASSNRVVGTEAFF.

The chain joins TRBV7-2 to TRBJ2-7; D gene ambiguous. Germline V lookup: CDR1 SGHTA, CDR2 FQGNSA. This CDR3 region has 15 residues. The V gene lost 6 bases and the J gene lost 0 bases, with 15 bases spanning the gap. This CDR3 is CASRDGNFNSYEQYF. The CDR3 DNA reads TGTGCCAGCAGGGACGGCAATTTTAACTCCTACGAGCAGTACTTC.